The subject of this entry is one T cell receptor (beta chain). Its matching antigen is unknown. This sample was included in a study of cytomegalovirus exposure and HLA in healthy donors. Study-level points and caveats: Presence/absence analyses treated sequencing depth as roughly uniform across donors. Researchers left out some V segments, among them TRBV6-2 and TRBV6-3, as indistinguishable.

Germline V lookup: CDR1 LNHDA, CDR2 SQIVND (reference sequence). The V and J ends lost 5 bases and 4 bases respectively, with 12 bases between them. The CDR3 is made up of 15 amino acids. The PCR ran on 60 Vbeta and 13 Jbeta primers. TCRdb's table, derived via immunoSEQ multiplex PCR, lists solely in-frame clones and lacks some. This sample has about 140,000 clones, with about three quarters found just once. The chain uses TRBV19 and TRBJ1-6, with unresolved D. This receptor was identified in a female donor in good health and CMV-seropositive. The specimen was PBMCs. The CDR3 nucleotides are TGTGCCAGTAGTTTTACCGGGATATATAATTCACCCCTCCACTTT. Encoded protein: CASSFTGIYNSPLHF.